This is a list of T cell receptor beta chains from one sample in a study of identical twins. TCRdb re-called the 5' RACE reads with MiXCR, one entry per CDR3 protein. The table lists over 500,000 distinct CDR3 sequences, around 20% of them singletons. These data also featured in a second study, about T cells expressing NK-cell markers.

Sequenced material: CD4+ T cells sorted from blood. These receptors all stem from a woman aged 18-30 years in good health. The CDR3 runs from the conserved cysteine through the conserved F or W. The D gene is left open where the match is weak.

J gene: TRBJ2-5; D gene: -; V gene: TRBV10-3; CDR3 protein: CAISEVGETQYF
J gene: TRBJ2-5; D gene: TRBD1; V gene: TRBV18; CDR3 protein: CASSPDRGDGETQYF
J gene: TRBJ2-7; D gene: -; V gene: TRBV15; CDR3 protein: CATSRDPQGLSLEQYF
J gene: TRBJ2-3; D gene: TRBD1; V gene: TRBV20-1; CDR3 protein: CSAFTDREGPDTQYF
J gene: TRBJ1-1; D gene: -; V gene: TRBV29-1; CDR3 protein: CSVEGQGTLNTEAFF
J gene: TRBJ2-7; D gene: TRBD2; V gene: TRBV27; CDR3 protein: CASTMRGLAGPYEQYF
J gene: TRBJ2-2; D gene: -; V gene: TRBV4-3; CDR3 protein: CASSHMGTSNTGELFF
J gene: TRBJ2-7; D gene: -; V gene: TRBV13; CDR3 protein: CASSLDRRDSEQYF
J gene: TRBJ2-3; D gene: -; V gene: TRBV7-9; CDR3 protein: CASRNRTDTQYF
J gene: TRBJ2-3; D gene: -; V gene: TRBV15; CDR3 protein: CATSRDPPPLGLDTQYF
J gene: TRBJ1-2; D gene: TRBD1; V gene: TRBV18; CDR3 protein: CASSRRGRGAYGYTF
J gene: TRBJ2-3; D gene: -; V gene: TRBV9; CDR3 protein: CASSSLAQADTQYF
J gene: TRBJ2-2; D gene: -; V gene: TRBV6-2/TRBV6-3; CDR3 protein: CASSYSETGELFF
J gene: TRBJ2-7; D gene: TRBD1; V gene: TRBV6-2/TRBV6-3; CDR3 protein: CASRETGEDEQYF
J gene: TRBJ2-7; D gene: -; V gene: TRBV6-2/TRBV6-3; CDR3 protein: CASSHSRLPYEQYF
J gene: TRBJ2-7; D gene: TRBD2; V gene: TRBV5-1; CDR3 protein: CASRGAGGSYEQYF
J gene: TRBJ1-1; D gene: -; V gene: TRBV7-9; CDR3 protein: CASIMEAEAFF